The 29 T cell receptor beta chains below come from one sample, sequenced in a study of T cells in Graves' hyperthyroidism and ophthalmopathy. Amplification of TCR beta CDR3 regions used RNA as the template. The HTBI set primed first-round TCR CDR3 RT-PCR. TCRdb reprocessed the multiplex PCR reads via MiXCR and lists one record per CDR3 protein. The data hold a few hundred thousand distinct CDR3 sequences, with approximately 13% observed a single time. Sample: blood. All receptors come from a woman in her late teens or twenties with Graves' hyperthyroidism.

The V and J genes are TRBV19 and TRBJ1-5; 7 bases match TRBD1. The CDR3 extends over 14 amino acids. Per the germline V gene, CDR1 is LNHDA and CDR2 is SQIVND (reference sequence). V was clipped by 4 bases and J by 4 bases; unmatched bases: 4. The CDR3 DNA reads as TGTGCCAGTAGTACAAAACAGGGGAATCAGCCCCAGCATTTT. Protein: CASSTKQGNQPQHF.

The table lists this clonotype with many counts. V gene TRBV20-1 combines with J gene TRBJ2-5; a weak D match, TRBD1 (5 bases). Germline assignment: CDR1 DFQATT and CDR2 SNEGSKA (reference sequence). V lost 8 bases, J lost 4 bases, and 11 bases lay in between. This CDR3 has 11 residues. CDR3 nucleotide sequence: TGCAGTACCAGGGTGATAGAGACCCAGTACTTC. Residues: CSTRVIETQYF.

This clonotype turned up a few times. The chain carries TRBV13 and TRBJ2-1; no clear D. This CDR3 comprises 15 residues. V was clipped by 4 bases and J by 0 bases, with 10 bases between them. Per germline, CDR1 PRHDT and CDR2 FYEKMQ (reference sequence). The CDR3 loop reads CASSSDRRSYNEQFF. In DNA form, the CDR3 reads TGTGCCAGCAGCTCCGACCGGCGCTCCTACAATGAGCAGTTCTTC.

This clonotype was seen at least ten times. The rearrangement joins TRBV28 to TRBJ2-7; perhaps TRBD1 as D (6 bases). V dropped 3 bases and J dropped 6 bases, with 15 bases sitting between them. The germline gives CDR1 MDHEN, CDR2 SYDVKM. CDR3 size: 14 residues. The chain's CDR3 is CASSFSGPGVEQYF. The DNA of the CDR3 is TGTGCCAGCAGTTTCTCTGGGCCAGGGGTCGAGCAGTACTTC.

With regard to this clonotype: One end of the junction is discordant with germline, which a read error may explain. This rearrangement joins TRBV6-5 to TRBJ2-1, with 7 bases lining up with TRBD2. The CDR3 spans 15 residues. Looked up from germline, CDR1 is MNHEY and CDR2 is SVGAGI. CDR3: CASSDSSGEYNEQFF. CDR3 sequence (DNA): TGTGCCAGCAGTGACTCGAGCGGGGAATACAATGAGCAGTTCTTC.

This clonotype was recorded at least ten times. The chain has TRBV20-1 and TRBJ1-5, with D tentatively TRBD1 (5 bases). Germline V gene sequence: CDR1 DFQATT, CDR2 SNEGSKA (reference sequence). V lost 3 bases, J lost 3 bases, and 9 bases lay in between. The length of the CDR3 is 13 residues. The CDR3 coding sequence is TGCAGTGCTAGGGCAGGGTCCAATCAGCCCCAGCATTTT. Its translation: CSARAGSNQPQHF.

This clonotype came up many times. The rearrangement uses TRBV11-3 and TRBJ1-1; perhaps TRBD1 as D (5 bases). V was clipped by 5 bases and J by 1 base, with 8 bases between them. Germline CDR1 and CDR2: SGHNT and YENEEA. The CDR3 has 13 residues. CDR3 residues: CASSQQENTEAFF. The CDR3 DNA reads TGTGCCAGCAGCCAACAGGAGAACACTGAAGCTTTCTTT.

The CDR3 coding sequence is TGTGCCAGCAAGTTCTCGGCGGGAGCTCCCGGGGAGCTGTTTTTT. Protein product: CASKFSAGAPGELFF. The genes are TRBV2 and TRBJ2-2; TRBD2 aligns across 7 bases. CDR1 is SNHLY and CDR2 is FYNNEI in the germline V gene. The CDR3 has 15 amino acids. The V and J ends lost 7 bases and 6 bases, in that order; junction bases with no gene match: 11.

This clonotype was counted ten times or more. The CDR3 region has the DNA TGTGCCAGCGGGGGACAGGGAGGAAGGGAGACCCAGTACTTC. It specifies CASGGQGGRETQYF. The chain employs TRBV2 and TRBJ2-5, with 9 bases aligning to TRBD1. There are 14 residues in the CDR3. Germline assignment: CDR1 SNHLY and CDR2 FYNNEI. The V segment lost 8 bases and the J segment 5 bases; nucleotides outside the gene matches: 9.

This clonotype was observed at least ten times. As DNA, the CDR3 is TGCGCCAGCAGCTTGTCCCTAGCGGGCCAGCAGTTCTTC. Its translation: CASSLSLAGQQFF. The gene calls are TRBV5-1 and TRBJ2-1; TRBD2 agrees at 8 bases. Trimming cost V 1 base and J 11 bases; bases outside gene matches: 5. Germline assignment: CDR1 SGHRS and CDR2 YFSETQ. The CDR3 runs to 13 residues.

This clonotype was counted many times. V gene TRBV12-3 or TRBV12-4 combines with J gene TRBJ1-2; 10 bases are a match to TRBD1. V was clipped by 6 bases and J by 6 bases; unmatched bases: 10. The CDR3 contains 15 residues. The CDR3 DNA is TGTGCCAGCAGCCCCTACCGACAGGGGGCTGATGGCTACACCTTC. Its translation is CASSPYRQGADGYTF.

The chain combines TRBV20-1 with TRBJ1-2, with unresolved D. Trimming pared 3 bases from V and 2 bases from J, leaving 13 bases between. Germline CDR1 and CDR2: DFQATT and SNEGSKA (reference sequence). This CDR3 contains 14 residues. Written as DNA, the CDR3 is TGCAGTGCTAGTGCTTCGAGCGGCAACTATGGCTACACCTTC. This gives the protein CSASASSGNYGYTF.

This clonotype was picked up many times. The chain couples TRBV28 to TRBJ1-2, with D possibly being TRBD1 (6 bases). The V end was cut by 5 bases, the J end by 6 bases, with 13 bases between. The CDR3 length is 13 residues. Germline V lookup: CDR1 MDHEN, CDR2 SYDVKM. CDR3 protein: CASSTGGAHGYTF. The CDR3 coding sequence is TGTGCCAGCAGTACTGGGGGGGCACATGGCTACACCTTC.

This clonotype appeared many times. The chain carries TRBV20-1 and TRBJ2-7; 15 bases map to TRBD2. This CDR3 has 14 amino acids. From germline, CDR1 is DFQATT and CDR2 SNEGSKA (reference sequence). With 6 bases clipped from V and 4 bases from J, the junction kept 4 bases outside the gene matches. The DNA for the CDR3 is TGCAGTGCCGGACTAGCGGGAGGGAGATACGAGCAGTACTTC. This gives the protein CSAGLAGGRYEQYF.

With respect to this clonotype: This may arise from a read error, as a much more abundant clone is one base away. Here the CDR3 DNA reads TGCAGTGCTAGCCTACAGACTAACACCGGGGAGCTGTTTTTT. Translated, it gives CSASLQTNTGELFF. This sequence joins TRBV20-1 and TRBJ2-2; D gene ambiguous. This CDR3 is built from 14 residues. The germline V gene encodes CDR1 DFQATT and CDR2 SNEGSKA (reference sequence). V was clipped by 3 bases and J by 2 bases, with 10 bases between them.

As regards this clonotype: A read error may explain this, as a much larger clone is one base away. The gene calls are TRBV13 and TRBJ2-6; D unclear. The germline V and J ends were trimmed by 5 bases and 2 bases, with 4 bases remaining between them. Germline CDR1 reads PRHDT; CDR2 reads FYEKMQ (reference sequence). The CDR3 runs to 13 residues. The CDR3, as DNA: TGTGCCAGCAGCCGTGCTGGGGCCAACGTCCTGACTTTC. It is translated as CASSRAGANVLTF.

This clonotype has a handful of counts. This chain uses TRBV19 with TRBJ2-6; TRBD1 might be the D (5 bases). The CDR3 length is 14 residues. Germline CDR1 reads LNHDA; CDR2 reads SQIVND (reference sequence). The V gene lost 4 bases and the J gene lost 2 bases, with 6 bases spanning the gap. The CDR3 sequence is CASSRGPGANVLTF. The CDR3 nucleotides are TGTGCCAGTAGTAGGGGCCCTGGGGCCAACGTCCTGACTTTC.

This clonotype was seen many times. The chain couples TRBV6-6 to TRBJ2-5; 10 bases line up with TRBD2. Germline CDR1 reads MNHNY; CDR2 reads SVGAGI (reference sequence). The CDR3 is made up of 16 amino acids. J gave up 4 bases and V 1 base, and 6 bases lay outside the gene matches. The CDR3 nucleotides read TGTGCCAGCAGTTACTTCCCTAGCGGGAGTAGAGAGACCCAGTACTTC. Protein: CASSYFPSGSRETQYF.

This clonotype was observed at least ten times. The chain carries TRBV6-1 and TRBJ1-2; TRBD1 might be the D (6 bases). From germline, CDR1 is MNHNS and CDR2 SASEGT. CDR3 length: 14 residues. Trimming removed 5 bases at V and 4 bases at J, with 14 bases between. CDR3 residues: CASSTTLDSYGYTF. Here the CDR3 DNA reads TGTGCCAGCAGTACCACACTGGACAGCTATGGCTACACCTTC.

The sample holds many counts of this clonotype. V is TRBV7-2 and J is TRBJ1-2; 11 nucleotides line up with TRBD1. The V segment lost 1 base and the J segment 7 bases; nucleotides outside the gene matches: 5. Germline V lookup: CDR1 SGHTA, CDR2 FQGNSA. This CDR3 contains 15 residues. As DNA, the CDR3 is TGTGCCAGCAGCTTAGAAGGACAGGGGGCGCTTGGCTACACCTTC. Residues: CASSLEGQGALGYTF.

V and J are TRBV20-1 and TRBJ1-1; D is perhaps TRBD1 (6 bases). The CDR3 is 14 amino acids. Deletions cut 1 base from V and 1 base from J, with 10 bases between. CDR1 and CDR2 (germline): DFQATT, SNEGSKA (reference sequence). CDR3 sequence (DNA): TGCAGTGCTAGAGGGGGGGCGGCGAACACTGAAGCTTTCTTT. It yields the protein CSARGGAANTEAFF.

The sample holds many counts of this clonotype. This rearrangement joins TRBV30 to TRBJ2-1, with 7 nucleotides matching TRBD2. CDR1 GTSNPN and CDR2 SVGIG come from the germline V gene (reference sequence). CDR3 length: 14 amino acids. With 4 bases clipped from V and 0 bases from J, the junction kept 3 bases outside the gene matches. The CDR3 bases are TGTGCCTGGACCAGCGGGAACTCCTACAATGAGCAGTTCTTC. This gives the protein CAWTSGNSYNEQFF.

This clonotype has just a few counts. The genes are TRBV6-2 or TRBV6-3 and TRBJ2-5; TRBD2 aligns across 8 bases. The CDR3 runs to 15 residues. Trimming removed 2 bases from V and 4 bases from J; junction bases left unmatched: 6. Germline V CDR1 and CDR2: MNHEY, SVGEGT. CDR3 DNA: TGTGCCAGCAGTTACATTCTAGCGGGTGGAGAGACCCAGTACTTC. Translated: CASSYILAGGETQYF.

This clonotype was picked up many times. The chain employs TRBV4-2 and TRBJ2-7; D may be TRBD2 (6 bases). Germline V lookup: CDR1 LGHNA, CDR2 YNFKEQ. The CDR3 has 14 amino acids. Deletions cut 4 bases from V and 2 bases from J, with 12 bases between. CDR3 loop: CASSPRDSPYEQYF. As DNA, the CDR3 is TGTGCCAGCAGCCCCCGGGACTCTCCCTACGAGCAGTACTTC.

In its sample, this clonotype was seen a few times. V usage is TRBV30 and J usage is TRBJ2-3, with 7 bases matching TRBD1. Germline loops: CDR1 GTSNPN, CDR2 SVGIG (reference sequence). This CDR3 comprises 14 residues. The V segment lost 3 bases and the J segment 8 bases; nucleotides outside the gene matches: 11. The CDR3 sequence is CAWRYRGALPTQYF. The CDR3 coding sequence is TGTGCCTGGAGATACAGGGGAGCCTTACCTACGCAGTATTTT.

The rearrangement joins TRBV5-1 to TRBJ2-5; possibly TRBD2 for D (5 bases). The V gene lost 0 bases and the J gene lost 7 bases, with 16 bases spanning the gap. Germline values: CDR1 SGHRS, CDR2 YFSETQ. The CDR3 length is 15 residues. The CDR3 DNA follows: TGCGCCAGCAGCTTGGGCCTCGGGGTTCGGGTGACCCAGTACTTC. Amino acids: CASSLGLGVRVTQYF.

The chain joins TRBV20-1 to TRBJ1-5; no definite D call. Germline CDR1 and CDR2: DFQATT and SNEGSKA (reference sequence). Trimming cost V 1 base and J 2 bases, with 12 bases left between them. The CDR3 spans 15 residues. CDR3 sequence reads: CSARVPGMGNQPQHF. In DNA, the CDR3 is TGCAGTGCTAGAGTTCCCGGGATGGGCAATCAGCCCCAGCATTTT.

This clonotype was seen many times. The V gene is TRBV27, the J gene TRBJ2-7, with 10 positions matching TRBD1. Germline assignment: CDR1 MNHEY and CDR2 SMNVEV (reference sequence). J was trimmed by 6 bases and V by 6 bases; bases with no gene match: 11. CDR3 length equals 15 residues. The CDR3 reads CASRLLGTGDAEQYF. For the CDR3, the DNA is TGTGCCAGCAGACTCCTCGGGACAGGGGACGCCGAGCAGTACTTC.

Concerning this clonotype: Compared with germline, one end of the junction differs, possibly owing to a read error. The CDR3 protein is CASSQEGGGRGADTQYF. The CDR3 nucleotides read TGCGCCAGCAGCCAAGAAGGAGGCGGGAGGGGTGCAGATACGCAGTATTTT. The V gene is TRBV7-2, the J gene TRBJ2-3; 9 nucleotides agree with TRBD2. Germline V CDR1 and CDR2: SGHTA, FQGNSA. The CDR3 consists of 17 residues.